A selection of T cell receptor beta chains follows, all from one sample in a study of multiple sclerosis patients with progressive multifocal leukoencephalopathy. Clones were read by immunoSEQ multiplex PCR, and TCRdb kept only the in-frame ones, dropping some. Counted here are 25,000 to 35,000 clones, approximately 84% occurring once; the ten biggest clones make up around 3.1%. The specimen was PBMCs, collected from a patient treated with natalizumab. The receptors here all came from a human donor with progressive multifocal leukoencephalopathy. Each CDR3 is given with its conserved first and last residue. The order of the fields is CDR3 DNA, CDR3 protein, D gene, clone size, J gene, V gene. D genes are given only for firm matches. For some rows the clone size is stated as once, few or many, or as a class when expanded; others skip it.

TGTGCCAGCAGTGAGGCCATCTCTGGAAACACCATATATTTT | CASSEAISGNTIYF | - | - | TRBJ1-3 | TRBV6-1
TGTGCCAGTAGAGACATACAGGGGGGAGGCTACGAGCAGTACTTC | CASRDIQGGGYEQYF | TRBD1 | - | TRBJ2-7 | TRBV19
TGTGCCAGCAGTTTATCTGGACAGGGGCTCCACGAGCAGTACTTC | CASSLSGQGLHEQYF | TRBD1 | - | TRBJ2-7 | TRBV27
TGTGCCAGCTCACCACAGGGGGCTACGAACACTGAAGCTTTCTTT | CASSPQGATNTEAFF | TRBD1 | few | TRBJ1-1 | TRBV18
TGTGCCAGCAGCTTGGGCGACAGGCCCTATAGCAATCAGCCCCAGCATTTT | CASSLGDRPYSNQPQHF | - | once | TRBJ1-5 | TRBV21-1
TGTGCCAGCAGCCCCCGCAGACAGGGAACTATCACTGAAGCTTTCTTT | CASSPRRQGTITEAFF | TRBD1 | - | TRBJ1-1 | TRBV11-2
TGTGCCAGCAGCTTGGCCGGGGTGGTGAACGCTGAAGCTTTCTTT | CASSLAGVVNAEAFF | - | once | TRBJ1-1 | TRBV5-4
TGTGCCAGCAGTTTGAGGCGGACTGGGGCCAACGTCCTGACTTTC | CASSLRRTGANVLTF | - | - | TRBJ2-6 | TRBV28
TGTGCCAGCAGCGTATGGACAGCTAGCAATCAGCCCCAGCATTTT | CASSVWTASNQPQHF | - | - | TRBJ1-5 | TRBV5-8
TGTGCCAGCAGCTTGAGAAGGGCCTACATAGATACGCAGTATTTT | CASSLRRAYIDTQYF | - | - | TRBJ2-3 | TRBV5-6
TGTGCCAGCAGTGAATTAGTCGGCATTAACACTGAAGCTTTCTTT | CASSELVGINTEAFF | - | - | TRBJ1-1 | TRBV25-1
TGTGCCAGCAGCGTTGACAGAACACACGAGCAGTACTTC | CASSVDRTHEQYF | - | few | TRBJ2-7 | TRBV2
TGTGCCAGCAGCCCAGCGTGGGTGGGGAGGGAGACCCAGTACTTC | CASSPAWVGRETQYF | - | - | TRBJ2-5 | TRBV7-2
TGTGCCAGCAGTCCAACCTACTACGAGCAGTACTTC | CASSPTYYEQYF | - | - | TRBJ2-7 | TRBV28
TGTGCCAGCAGCTTAGCCAGGCCACCTCAGCCCCAGCATTTT | CASSLARPPQPQHF | - | - | TRBJ1-5 | TRBV7-8
TGTGCCAGTAGTAGGGCAGGGATGCCAGATACGCAGTATTTT | CASSRAGMPDTQYF | - | - | TRBJ2-3 | TRBV19
TGCGCCAGCAGCTGGGGCGGTAGCGGGAGGGCGGAGCCCACAGATACGCAGTATTTT | CASSWGGSGRAEPTDTQYF | TRBD2 | - | TRBJ2-3 | TRBV5-1
TGCGCCAGCAGCCAAGACCCAACGGGTACCGGGACTGAAGCTTTCTTT | CASSQDPTGTGTEAFF | - | - | TRBJ1-1 | TRBV4-3
TGTGCCAGTAGTCCCAGAGGGGGACAGGGGGTCATCGAGCAGTACTTC | CASSPRGGQGVIEQYF | TRBD1 | - | TRBJ2-7 | TRBV19
TGTGCCTGGGGACTGCTCTACAATGAGCAGTTCTTC | CAWGLLYNEQFF | - | - | TRBJ2-1 | TRBV30
TGTGCCAGCAGCCGGGGACCCTATCAGCCCCAGCATTTT | CASSRGPYQPQHF | - | few | TRBJ1-5 | TRBV7-9
TGTGCCAGCAGCCAGCGGGAGGGCCGGGAGACCCAGTACTTC | CASSQREGRETQYF | TRBD2 | - | TRBJ2-5 | TRBV4-2
TGTGCCAGCAGCGTCCGGGACGGACCCTACGAGCAGTACTTC | CASSVRDGPYEQYF | - | - | TRBJ2-7 | TRBV9
TGTGCCAGCAGTTTGACTTCGGTCAATCCCTACAATGAGCAGTTCTTC | CASSLTSVNPYNEQFF | - | - | TRBJ2-1 | TRBV27
TGTGCCAGCAATCTCGGGAAGGGCGTCAGTTACAATGAGCAGTTCTTC | CASNLGKGVSYNEQFF | - | - | TRBJ2-1 | TRBV28
TGTGCCAGTAGTCCCTCGGCCGGGGGCTCCTACGAGCAGTACTTC | CASSPSAGGSYEQYF | - | - | TRBJ2-7 | TRBV19
TGCGCCAGCAGCTTGGGGCAGGGATTCTCCTACGAGCAGTACTTC | CASSLGQGFSYEQYF | - | - | TRBJ2-7 | TRBV5-1
TGTGCCAGCAGTGAATACGGGGGTAACTATGGCTACACCTTC | CASSEYGGNYGYTF | - | - | TRBJ1-2 | TRBV25-1
TGTGCCAGCAGTTACATGGGGCGGGAGGGCCGAGAGACCCAGTACTTC | CASSYMGREGRETQYF | TRBD2 | - | TRBJ2-5 | TRBV6-6
TGCGCCAGCAGCTTGGCCTTTGGGGGGGCAAGCTATGGCTACACCTTC | CASSLAFGGASYGYTF | - | - | TRBJ1-2 | TRBV5-1
TGTGCCAGCAGTTACGAGCGGGAGAGACGGGAGCAGTTCTTC | CASSYERERREQFF | TRBD2 | few | TRBJ2-1 | TRBV6-5
TGTGCCAGCAGCTTGGACAAAGGGGACACTGAAGCTTTCTTT | CASSLDKGDTEAFF | - | - | TRBJ1-1 | TRBV5-4
TGTGCCAGCAGCTTAACCCTCGGGAGGCAAACTAGCACAGATACGCAGTATTTT | CASSLTLGRQTSTDTQYF | TRBD2 | - | TRBJ2-3 | TRBV7-8
TGTGCCAGCAGCCAAGAAAGGGCTAGCGGGAGATTGGGAGCAGATACGCAGTATTTT | CASSQERASGRLGADTQYF | TRBD2 | - | TRBJ2-3 | TRBV4-2
TGTGCCAGCAGTGAGGGCAGGGGGAACACTGAAGCTTTCTTT | CASSEGRGNTEAFF | - | - | TRBJ1-1 | TRBV6-1
TGCGCCAGCAGCCCCGCCCTCGTAGCGGACACCATATATTTT | CASSPALVADTIYF | - | - | TRBJ1-3 | TRBV4-3
TGTGCCAGCAGCCAAGATCGAGGGACAGGGGTTCTCTACGAGCAGTACTTC | CASSQDRGTGVLYEQYF | TRBD1 | - | TRBJ2-7 | TRBV14
TGTGCCAGCAGTGACTCCAGGGGGACTGAAGCTTTCTTT | CASSDSRGTEAFF | TRBD1 | - | TRBJ1-1 | TRBV6-4
TGTGCCCGCAGTGCCCACAGGGGGCAGGTTGTCATTCCGGGGACCGGGGAGCTGTTTTTT | CARSAHRGQVVIPGTGELFF | TRBD1 | - | TRBJ2-2 | TRBV27
TGTGCCAGCAGCTATCAGGGGGCAGGGGGGGACACCGGGGAGCTGTTTTTT | CASSYQGAGGDTGELFF | - | - | TRBJ2-2 | TRBV7-2
TGTGCCAGCAGCTTGGCCGGAAGTCCGCGGGAGCAGTACTTC | CASSLAGSPREQYF | - | - | TRBJ2-7 | TRBV7-2
TGTGCCAGCAGCACCCCGGGGCAGCCCCAGCATTTT | CASSTPGQPQHF | - | - | TRBJ1-5 | TRBV7-9
TGTGCCAGCAGGGATTCTGGGGCCAACGTCCTGACTTTC | CASRDSGANVLTF | - | - | TRBJ2-6 | TRBV2
TGCAGCGTGACAAGGGACGCGCCTAACTATGGCTACACCTTC | CSVTRDAPNYGYTF | - | - | TRBJ1-2 | TRBV29-1
TGTGCCAGCAGCGTAGGGATGGGGTTCGACTATGGCTACACCTTC | CASSVGMGFDYGYTF | - | - | TRBJ1-2 | TRBV9
TGTGCCATCATGAGGACTAGCGGCAATGAGCAGTTCTTC | CAIMRTSGNEQFF | TRBD2 | - | TRBJ2-1 | TRBV10-3
TGTGCCAGCAGCTTGTTAGCGGGAGTTGACAATGAGCAGTTCTTC | CASSLLAGVDNEQFF | TRBD2 | - | TRBJ2-1 | TRBV5-4
TGTGCCAGTAGTATAAGTCGGGAAAACACCATATATTTT | CASSISRENTIYF | - | few | TRBJ1-3 | TRBV19
TGTGCCAGCGGGGATCCTCAAGAGACCCAGTACTTC | CASGDPQETQYF | - | - | TRBJ2-5 | TRBV19
TGTGCCAGCAGCTTGGCTCTGAACACCGGGGAGCTGTTTTTT | CASSLALNTGELFF | - | - | TRBJ2-2 | TRBV5-4
TGCGCCAGCAGCCAAGCCCAGGGGGCGCGGCAGCCCCAGCATTTT | CASSQAQGARQPQHF | TRBD1 | few | TRBJ1-5 | TRBV4-3
TGTGCCAGCTCACCTAAAATGGACAGCTCTGGGGCCAACGTCCTGACTTTC | CASSPKMDSSGANVLTF | - | - | TRBJ2-6 | TRBV18
TGTGCCAGCAGAGGCCTCGGGACAGCCGGGCGAAACACCATATATTTT | CASRGLGTAGRNTIYF | TRBD1 | - | TRBJ1-3 | TRBV27
TGTGCCAGCAAAATGACAGGGCCCACTGAAGCTTTCTTT | CASKMTGPTEAFF | TRBD1 | - | TRBJ1-1 | TRBV28